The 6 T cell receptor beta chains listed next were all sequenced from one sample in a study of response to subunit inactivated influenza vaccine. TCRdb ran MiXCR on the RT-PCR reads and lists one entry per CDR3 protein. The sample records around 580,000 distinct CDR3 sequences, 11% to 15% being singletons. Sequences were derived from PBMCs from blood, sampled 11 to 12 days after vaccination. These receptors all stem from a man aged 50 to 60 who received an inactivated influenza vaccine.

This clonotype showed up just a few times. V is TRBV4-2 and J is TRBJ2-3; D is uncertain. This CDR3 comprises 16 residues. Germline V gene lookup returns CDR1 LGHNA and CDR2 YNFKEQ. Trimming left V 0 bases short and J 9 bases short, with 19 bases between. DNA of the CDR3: TGTGCCAGCAGCCAAGAAACGTCGGGCCGAGTAGGGACGCAGTATTTT. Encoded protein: CASSQETSGRVGTQYF.

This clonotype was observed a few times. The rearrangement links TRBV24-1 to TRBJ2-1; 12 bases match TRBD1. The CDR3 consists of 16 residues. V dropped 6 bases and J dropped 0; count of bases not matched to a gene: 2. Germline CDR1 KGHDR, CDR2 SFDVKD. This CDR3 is CATSPGQGASYNEQFF. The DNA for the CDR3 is TGTGCCACCAGTCCGGGACAGGGGGCCTCCTACAATGAGCAGTTCTTC.

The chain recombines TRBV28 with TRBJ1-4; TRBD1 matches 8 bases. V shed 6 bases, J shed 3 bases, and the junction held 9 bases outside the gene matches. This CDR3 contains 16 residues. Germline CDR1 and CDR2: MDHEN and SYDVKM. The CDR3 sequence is CASRPTGEKANEKLFF. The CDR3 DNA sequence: TGTGCCAGCAGACCGACAGGGGAGAAGGCTAATGAAAAACTGTTTTTT.

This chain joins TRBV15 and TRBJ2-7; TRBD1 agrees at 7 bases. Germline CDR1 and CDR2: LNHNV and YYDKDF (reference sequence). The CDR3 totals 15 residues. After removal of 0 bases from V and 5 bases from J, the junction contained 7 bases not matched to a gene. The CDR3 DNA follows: TGTGCCACCAGCAGAGATCTTAAGGGGGCGGACGAGCAGTACTTC. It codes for CATSRDLKGADEQYF. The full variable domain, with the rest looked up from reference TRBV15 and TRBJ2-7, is DAMVIQNPRYQVTQFGKPVTLSCSQTLNHNVMYWYQQKSSQAPKLLFHYYDKDFNNEADTPDNFQSRRPNTSFCFLDIRSPGLGDTAMYLCATSRDLKGADEQYFGPGTRLTVT.

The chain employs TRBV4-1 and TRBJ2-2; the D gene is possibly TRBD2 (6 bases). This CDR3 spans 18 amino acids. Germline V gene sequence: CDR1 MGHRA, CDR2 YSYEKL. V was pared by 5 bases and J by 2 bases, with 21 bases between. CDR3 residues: CASSGRPGLAINTGELFF. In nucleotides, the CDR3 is TGCGCCAGCAGCGGACGGCCGGGGCTAGCGATTAACACCGGGGAGCTGTTTTTT.

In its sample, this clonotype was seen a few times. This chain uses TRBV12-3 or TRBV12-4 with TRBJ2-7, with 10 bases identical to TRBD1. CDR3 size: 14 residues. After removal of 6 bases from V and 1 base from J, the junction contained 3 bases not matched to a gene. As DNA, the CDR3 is TGTGCCAGCAGGGGGGACAGGGGTTCCTACGAGCAGTACTTC. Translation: CASRGDRGSYEQYF.